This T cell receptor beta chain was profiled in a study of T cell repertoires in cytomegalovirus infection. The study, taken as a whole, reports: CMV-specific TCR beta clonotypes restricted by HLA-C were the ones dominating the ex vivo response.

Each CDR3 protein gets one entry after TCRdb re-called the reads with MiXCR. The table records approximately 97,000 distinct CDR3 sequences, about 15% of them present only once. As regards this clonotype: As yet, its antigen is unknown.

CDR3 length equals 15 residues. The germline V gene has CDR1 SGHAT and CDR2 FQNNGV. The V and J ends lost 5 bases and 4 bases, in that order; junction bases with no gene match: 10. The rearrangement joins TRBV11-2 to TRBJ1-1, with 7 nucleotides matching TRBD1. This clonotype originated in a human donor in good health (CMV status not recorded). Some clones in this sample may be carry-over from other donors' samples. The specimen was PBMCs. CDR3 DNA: TGTGCCAGCAGCACCTGGAGGCAGGGGGTCACTGAAGCTTTCTTT. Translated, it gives CASSTWRQGVTEAFF.